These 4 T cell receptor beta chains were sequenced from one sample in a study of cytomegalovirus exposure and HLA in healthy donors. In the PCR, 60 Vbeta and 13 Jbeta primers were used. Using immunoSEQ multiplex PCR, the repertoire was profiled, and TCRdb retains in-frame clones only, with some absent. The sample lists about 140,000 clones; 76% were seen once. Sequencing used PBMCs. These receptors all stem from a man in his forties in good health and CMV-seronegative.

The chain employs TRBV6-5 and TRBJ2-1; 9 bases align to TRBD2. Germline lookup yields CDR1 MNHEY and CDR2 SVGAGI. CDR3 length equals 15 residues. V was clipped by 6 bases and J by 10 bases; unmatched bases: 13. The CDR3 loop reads CASSYSGSLAREQFF. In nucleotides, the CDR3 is TGTGCCAGCAGCTATAGCGGGAGCTTGGCTCGAGAGCAGTTCTTC.

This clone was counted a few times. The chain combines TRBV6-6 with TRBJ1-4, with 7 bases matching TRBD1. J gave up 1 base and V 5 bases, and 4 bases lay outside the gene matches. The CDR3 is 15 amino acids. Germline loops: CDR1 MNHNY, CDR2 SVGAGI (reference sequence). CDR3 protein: CASSVTGETNEKLFF. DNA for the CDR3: TGTGCCAGCAGTGTAACAGGGGAAACTAATGAAAAACTGTTTTTT.

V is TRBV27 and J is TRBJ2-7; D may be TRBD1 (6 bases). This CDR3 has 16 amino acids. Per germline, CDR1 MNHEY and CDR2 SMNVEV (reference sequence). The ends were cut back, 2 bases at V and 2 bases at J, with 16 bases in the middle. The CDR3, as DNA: TGTGCCAGCAGTTTACGGGATTACAGGGATCCCTACGAGCAGTACTTC. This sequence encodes CASSLRDYRDPYEQYF.

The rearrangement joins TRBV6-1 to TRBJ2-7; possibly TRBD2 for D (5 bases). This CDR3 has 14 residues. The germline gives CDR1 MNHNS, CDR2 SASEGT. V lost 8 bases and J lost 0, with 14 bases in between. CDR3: CASANWESSYEQYF. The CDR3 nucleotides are TGTGCCAGCGCCAACTGGGAGAGCTCCTACGAGCAGTACTTC.